These 7 T cell receptor beta chains originate from one sample sequenced in a study of blood T cell repertoires in COVID-19. Measured with immunoSEQ multiplex PCR; TCRdb has only the in-frame clones, and not every one. The top ten clones hold 0.8% to 1% of a sample with under 250,000 clones, about 94% of them seen once. Sequenced material: peripheral blood. Source of these receptors: a man in his 60s with COVID-19, enrolled during active disease.

CDR3: CASSFTGTGAGYTF. CDR3 sequence (DNA): TGTGCCAGCAGCTTTACCGGGACAGGGGCTGGCTACACCTTC. The chain is built from TRBV7-2 and TRBJ1-2; 10 bases line up with TRBD1. The CDR3 runs to 14 residues. Germline V gives CDR1 SGHTA, CDR2 FQGNSA. J was trimmed by 7 bases and V by 3 bases; bases with no gene match: 5.

The V gene is TRBV11-2, the J gene TRBJ1-1, with D hard to call. The germline gives CDR1 SGHAT, CDR2 FQNNGV. Trimming pared 5 bases from V and 1 base from J, leaving 8 bases between. CDR3 length equals 13 residues. Here the CDR3 DNA reads TGTGCCAGCAGCGCGGGGAGGAACACTGAAGCTTTCTTT. Encoded protein: CASSAGRNTEAFF.

The V gene is TRBV9, the J gene TRBJ1-1; D is unclear. Germline V lookup: CDR1 SGDLS, CDR2 YYNGEE. CDR3 length equals 14 residues. Trimming took off 0 bases at V and 4 bases at J, with 10 bases between the two ends. CDR3 loop: CASSVGNSATEAFF. The CDR3 DNA sequence: TGTGCCAGCAGCGTAGGTAACAGTGCCACTGAAGCTTTCTTT.

This clone turned up a few times. The V gene is TRBV19, the J gene TRBJ2-2; TRBD1 matches 7 bases. Per the germline V gene, CDR1 is LNHDA and CDR2 is SQIVND (reference sequence). The CDR3 covers 20 residues. Trimming cost V 1 base and J 2 bases; bases outside gene matches: 16. DNA for the CDR3: TGTGCCAGTAGTATAGGTCCGGGCCAGGGGGTATCTATTAACACCGGGGAGCTGTTTTTT. It translates to CASSIGPGQGVSINTGELFF.

V and J are TRBV7-8 and TRBJ2-2; D is possibly TRBD1 (6 bases). CDR3 size: 15 residues. CDR1 is SGHVS, CDR2 FQNEAQ, per germline. V was trimmed by 1 base and J by 4 bases, leaving 10 bases between them. The CDR3 DNA reads TGTGCCAGCAGCTTAGTACAGGGTGCCACCGGGGAGCTGTTTTTT. It specifies CASSLVQGATGELFF. Complete variable domain (other parts from reference TRBV7-8 and TRBJ2-2): GAGVSQSPRYKVAKRGQDVALRCDPISGHVSLFWYQQALGQGPEFLTYFQNEAQLDKSGLPSDRFFAERPEGSVSTLKIQRTQQEDSAVYLCASSLVQGATGELFFGEGSRLTVL.

In this sample, this clone turned up once. The V call is TRBV19, the J call TRBJ1-2, with 7 nucleotides matching TRBD1. The junction had 8 bases not matched to a gene; V was cut back by 4 bases and J by 0 bases. The germline CDR1 and CDR2 sequences are LNHDA and SQIVND (reference sequence). The CDR3 totals 16 residues. The CDR3 protein is CASSTGTVVPNYGYTF. CDR3 in DNA: TGTGCCAGTAGTACAGGGACAGTAGTCCCTAACTATGGCTACACCTTC. Using reference TRBV19 and TRBJ1-2 for the parts outside the CDR3, the full variable domain is DGGITQSPKYLFRKEGQNVTLSCEQNLNHDAMYWYRQDPGQGLRLIYYSQIVNDFQKGDIAEGYSVSREKKESFPLTVTSAQKNPTAFYLCASSTGTVVPNYGYTFGSGTRLTVV.

This clone has a single count. The chain carries TRBV15 and TRBJ2-1; D remains unclear. The V gene's germline CDR1 is LNHNV and CDR2 YYDKDF (reference sequence). V was cut by 5 bases and J by 5 bases, with 10 bases left in between. The CDR3 sequence is 13 residues long. CDR3 DNA: TGTGCCACCAGCTTCCAGGTTAACAATGAGCAGTTCTTC. As protein: CATSFQVNNEQFF.